This record concerns one T cell receptor beta chain sequence. The data stem from a study of technical replicates of blood from a few donors. CDR1 and CDR2 (germline): MNHEY, SMNVEV (reference sequence). Deletions cut 3 bases from V and 6 bases from J, with 11 bases between. This CDR3 contains 14 residues. The repertoire was sequenced with immunoSEQ multiplex PCR; TCRdb's copy has only in-frame clones and lacks some. The table shows about 49,000 clones, with 92% occurring only once. The chain links TRBV27 to TRBJ1-4, with a possible D match to TRBD1 (5 bases). Sequenced material: PBMCs. This clonotype originated in a human donor in good health. Some clones in this sample may be carry-over from other donors' samples. CDR3 coding DNA: TGTGCCAGCAGTTTCGGGGGTCCAGATGAAAAACTGTTTTTT. Encoded protein: CASSFGGPDEKLFF.